Here is one T cell receptor (beta chain) with its context. No antigen is known for it. This CDR3 has 15 amino acids. The trim removed 3 bases at V and 7 bases at J, leaving 9 bases unmatched. Germline V gives CDR1 MGHRA, CDR2 YSYEKL. This record belongs to a study of T cells in localized non-small cell lung cancer. Study findings and constraints: For the top 100 tumor clones, a median about 50 also appeared in adjacent lung.

Libraries were prepared by immunoSEQ multiplex PCR; TCRdb keeps only in-frame clonotypes and omits some of them. The repertoire consists of around 40,000 clones, with roughly 90% occurring once and the leading ten covering over 2.5%. The sequence was collected from a female donor of 60 years or more with stage I squamous cell lung carcinoma. V gene TRBV4-1 combines with J gene TRBJ1-2; 9 bases agree with TRBD1. Sequenced material: peripheral blood, taken before any cancer treatment. The CDR3 nucleotides read TGCGCCAGCAGCCAGGACCGGGACAGGGTTCGTGGCTACACCTTC. Translated: CASSQDRDRVRGYTF.